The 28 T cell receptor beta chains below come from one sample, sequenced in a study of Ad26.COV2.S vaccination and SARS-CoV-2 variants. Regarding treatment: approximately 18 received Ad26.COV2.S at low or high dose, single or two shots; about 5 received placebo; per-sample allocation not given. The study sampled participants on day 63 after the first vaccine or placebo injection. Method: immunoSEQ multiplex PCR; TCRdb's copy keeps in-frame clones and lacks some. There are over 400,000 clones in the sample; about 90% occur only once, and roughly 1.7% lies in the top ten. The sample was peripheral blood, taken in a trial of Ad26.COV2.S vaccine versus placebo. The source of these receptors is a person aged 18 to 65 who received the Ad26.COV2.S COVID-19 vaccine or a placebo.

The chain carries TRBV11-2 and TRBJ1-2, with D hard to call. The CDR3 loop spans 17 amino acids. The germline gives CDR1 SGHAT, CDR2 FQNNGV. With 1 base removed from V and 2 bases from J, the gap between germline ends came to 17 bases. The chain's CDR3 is CASSLGPPPAGNYGYTF. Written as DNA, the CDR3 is TGTGCCAGCAGCTTAGGACCCCCCCCTGCGGGCAACTATGGCTACACCTTC.

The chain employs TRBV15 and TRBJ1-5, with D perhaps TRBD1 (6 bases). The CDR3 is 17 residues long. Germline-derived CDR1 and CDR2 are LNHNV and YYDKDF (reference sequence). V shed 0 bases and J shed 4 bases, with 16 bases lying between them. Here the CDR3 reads CATSRDIRDNQNQPQHF. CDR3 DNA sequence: TGTGCCACCAGCAGAGATATCCGGGACAATCAAAATCAGCCCCAGCATTTT.

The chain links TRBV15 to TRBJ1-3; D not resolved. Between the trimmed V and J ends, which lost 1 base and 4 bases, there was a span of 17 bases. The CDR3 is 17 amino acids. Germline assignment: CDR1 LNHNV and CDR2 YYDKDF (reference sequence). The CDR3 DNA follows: TGTGCCACCAGCAGAGTTAAGGGAACTTCTTCCGGAAACACCATATATTTT. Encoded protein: CATSRVKGTSSGNTIYF.

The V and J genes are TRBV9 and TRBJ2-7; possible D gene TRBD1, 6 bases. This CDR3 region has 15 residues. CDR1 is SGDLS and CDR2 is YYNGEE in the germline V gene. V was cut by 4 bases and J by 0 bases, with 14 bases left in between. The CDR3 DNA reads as TGTGCCAGCAGCCCGGCGGACAGTAGCTCCTACGAGCAGTACTTC. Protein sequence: CASSPADSSSYEQYF.

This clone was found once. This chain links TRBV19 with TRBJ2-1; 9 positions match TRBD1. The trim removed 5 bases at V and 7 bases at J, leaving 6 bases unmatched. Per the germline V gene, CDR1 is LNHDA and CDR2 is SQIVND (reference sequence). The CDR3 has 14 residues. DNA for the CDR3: TGTGCCAGTAGTCCCCGACAGGGGGGGAATGAGCAGTTCTTC. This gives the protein CASSPRQGGNEQFF.

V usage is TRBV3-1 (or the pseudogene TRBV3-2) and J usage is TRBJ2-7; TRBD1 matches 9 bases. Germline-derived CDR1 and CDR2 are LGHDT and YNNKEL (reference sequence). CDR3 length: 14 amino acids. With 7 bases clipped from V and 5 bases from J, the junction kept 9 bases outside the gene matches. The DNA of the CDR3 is TGTGCCAGCACCGACAGGGGGATTGGCGACGAGCAGTACTTC. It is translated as CASTDRGIGDEQYF.

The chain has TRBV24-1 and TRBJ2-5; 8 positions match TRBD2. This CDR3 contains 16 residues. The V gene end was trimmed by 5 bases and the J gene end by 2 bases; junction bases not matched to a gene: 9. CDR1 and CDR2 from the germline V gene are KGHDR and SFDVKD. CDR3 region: CATSAPPGLGQETQYF. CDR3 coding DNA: TGTGCCACCAGTGCCCCCCCGGGACTAGGGCAAGAGACCCAGTACTTC.

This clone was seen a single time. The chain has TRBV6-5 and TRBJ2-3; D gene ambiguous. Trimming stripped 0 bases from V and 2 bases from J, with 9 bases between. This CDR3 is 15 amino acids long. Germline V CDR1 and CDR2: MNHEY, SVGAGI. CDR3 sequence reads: CASSYSDGPTDTQYF. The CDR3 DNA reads TGTGCCAGCAGTTACTCAGACGGGCCCACAGATACGCAGTATTTT.

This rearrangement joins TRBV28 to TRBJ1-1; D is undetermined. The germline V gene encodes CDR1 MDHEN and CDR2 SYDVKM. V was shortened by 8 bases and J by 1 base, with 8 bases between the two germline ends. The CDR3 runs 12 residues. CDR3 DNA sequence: TGTGCCAGCGCCCTCAGGAACACTGAAGCTTTCTTT. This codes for CASALRNTEAFF. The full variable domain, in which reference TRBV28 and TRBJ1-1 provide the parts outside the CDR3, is DVKVTQSSRYLVKRTGEKVFLECVQDMDHENMFWYRQDPGLGLRLIYFSYDVKMKEKGDIPEGYSVSREKKERFSLILESASTNQTSMYLCASALRNTEAFFGQGTRLTVV.

The chain's CDR3 is CAIVRNTEAFF. CDR3 nucleotides: TGTGCCATCGTGAGGAACACTGAAGCTTTCTTT. The chain uses TRBV10-3 and TRBJ1-1; no firm D call. Between the trimmed V and J ends, which lost 8 bases and 1 base, there was a span of 5 bases. CDR1 and CDR2 (germline): ENHRY, SYGVKD. This CDR3 region has 11 residues.

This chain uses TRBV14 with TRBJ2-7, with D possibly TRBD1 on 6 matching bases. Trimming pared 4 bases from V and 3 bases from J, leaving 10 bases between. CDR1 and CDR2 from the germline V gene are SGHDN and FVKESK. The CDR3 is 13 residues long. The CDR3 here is CASSRETGYEQYF. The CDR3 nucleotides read TGTGCCAGCAGCCGAGAGACAGGCTACGAGCAGTACTTC.

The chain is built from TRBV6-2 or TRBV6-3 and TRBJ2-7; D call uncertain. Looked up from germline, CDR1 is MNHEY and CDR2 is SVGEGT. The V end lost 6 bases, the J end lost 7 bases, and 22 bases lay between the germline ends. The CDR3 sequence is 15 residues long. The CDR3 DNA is TGTGCCAGCAGCGACCCATATACGGGCCGACGGGAGCAGTACTTC. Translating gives CASSDPYTGRREQYF.

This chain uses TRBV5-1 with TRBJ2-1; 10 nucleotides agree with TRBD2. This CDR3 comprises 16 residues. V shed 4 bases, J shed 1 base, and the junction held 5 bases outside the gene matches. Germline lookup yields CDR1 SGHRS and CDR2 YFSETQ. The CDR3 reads CASSLWTSGSYNEQFF. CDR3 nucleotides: TGCGCCAGCAGCCTGTGGACTAGCGGTTCCTACAATGAGCAGTTCTTC.

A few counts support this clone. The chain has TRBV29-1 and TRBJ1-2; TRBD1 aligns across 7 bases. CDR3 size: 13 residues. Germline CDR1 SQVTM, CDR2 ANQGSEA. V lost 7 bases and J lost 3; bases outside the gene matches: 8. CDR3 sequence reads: CSGKQGFDYGYTF. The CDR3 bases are TGCAGCGGGAAACAGGGGTTTGACTATGGCTACACCTTC. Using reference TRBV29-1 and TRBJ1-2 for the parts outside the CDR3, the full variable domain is SAVISQKPSRDICQRGTSLTIQCQVDSQVTMMFWYRQQPGQSLTLIATANQGSEATYESGFVIDKFPISRPNLTFSTLTVSNMSPEDSSIYLCSGKQGFDYGYTFGSGTRLTVV.

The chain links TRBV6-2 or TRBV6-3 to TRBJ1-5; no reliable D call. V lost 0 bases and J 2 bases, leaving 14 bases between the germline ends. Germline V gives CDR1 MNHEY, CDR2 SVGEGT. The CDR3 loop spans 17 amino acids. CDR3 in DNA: TGTGCCAGCAGTTACTCTGGCGTTGAAAGTGGCAATCAGCCCCAGCATTTT. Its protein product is CASSYSGVESGNQPQHF.

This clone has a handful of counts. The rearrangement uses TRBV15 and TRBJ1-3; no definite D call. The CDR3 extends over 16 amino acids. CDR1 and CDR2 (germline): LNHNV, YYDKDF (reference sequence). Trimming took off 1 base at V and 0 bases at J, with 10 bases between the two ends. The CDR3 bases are TGTGCCACCAGCAGAGGAGGGTCCCTCTCTGGAAACACCATATATTTT. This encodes CATSRGGSLSGNTIYF. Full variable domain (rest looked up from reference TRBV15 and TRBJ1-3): DAMVIQNPRYQVTQFGKPVTLSCSQTLNHNVMYWYQQKSSQAPKLLFHYYDKDFNNEADTPDNFQSRRPNTSFCFLDIRSPGLGDTAMYLCATSRGGSLSGNTIYFGEGSWLTVV.

For the CDR3, the DNA is TGCGCCAGCAGCCACCTACACGGCTACGAGCAGTACTTC. It encodes CASSHLHGYEQYF. This rearrangement joins TRBV4-1 to TRBJ2-7; D is uncertain. The ends were cut back, 3 bases at V and 3 bases at J, with 9 bases in the middle. The germline gives CDR1 MGHRA, CDR2 YSYEKL. The CDR3 is 13 amino acids.

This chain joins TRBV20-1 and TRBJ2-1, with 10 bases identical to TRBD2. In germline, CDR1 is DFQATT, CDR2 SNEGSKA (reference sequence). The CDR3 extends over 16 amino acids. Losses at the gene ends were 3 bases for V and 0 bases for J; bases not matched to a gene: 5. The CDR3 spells CSASLIAGGSYNEQFF. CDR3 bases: TGCAGTGCTAGTCTCATAGCGGGGGGCTCCTACAATGAGCAGTTCTTC.

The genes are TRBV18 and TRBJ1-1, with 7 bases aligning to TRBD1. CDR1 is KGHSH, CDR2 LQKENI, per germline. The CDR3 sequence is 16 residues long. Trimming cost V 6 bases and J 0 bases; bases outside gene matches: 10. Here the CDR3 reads CASSVQGTLMNTEAFF. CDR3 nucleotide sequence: TGTGCCAGCTCCGTACAGGGGACACTAATGAACACTGAAGCTTTCTTT.

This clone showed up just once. The DNA of the CDR3 is TGTGCCAGCAGCTCTAGTTTCAGACAGTACAATGAGCAGTTCTTC. Protein sequence: CASSSSFRQYNEQFF. The V call is TRBV7-2, the J call TRBJ2-1; a possible D gene is TRBD1 (5 bases). V shed 4 bases and J shed 4 bases, with 14 bases lying between them. CDR1 and CDR2 from the germline V gene are SGHTA and FQGNSA. The CDR3 extends over 15 amino acids.

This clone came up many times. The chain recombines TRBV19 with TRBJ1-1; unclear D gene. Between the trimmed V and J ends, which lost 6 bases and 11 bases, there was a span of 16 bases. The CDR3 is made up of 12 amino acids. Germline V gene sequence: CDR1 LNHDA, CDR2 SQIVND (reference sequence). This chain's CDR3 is CASSPEHLGAFF. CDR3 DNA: TGTGCCAGTAGCCCCGAACATCTCGGCGCTTTCTTT.

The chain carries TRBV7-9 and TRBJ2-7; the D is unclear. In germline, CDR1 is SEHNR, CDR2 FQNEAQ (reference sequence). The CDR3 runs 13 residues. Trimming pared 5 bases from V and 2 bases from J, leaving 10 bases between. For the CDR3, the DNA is TGTGCCAGCAGCCTGCTGTCCCCCTACGAGCAGTACTTC. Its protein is CASSLLSPYEQYF.

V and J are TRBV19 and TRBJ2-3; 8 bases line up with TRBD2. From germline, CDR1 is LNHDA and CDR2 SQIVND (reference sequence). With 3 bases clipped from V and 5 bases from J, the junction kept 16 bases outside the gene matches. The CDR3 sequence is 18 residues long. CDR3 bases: TGTGCCAGTAGTATTGCGCCGTTAGGCGGGGGGCCCGGAGATACGCAGTATTTT. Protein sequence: CASSIAPLGGGPGDTQYF.

The CDR3 region is CASSIGGANYGYTF. As DNA, the CDR3 is TGTGCCAGCAGCATTGGGGGGGCTAACTATGGCTACACCTTC. This chain uses TRBV7-2 with TRBJ1-2; tentative D call: TRBD1 (5 bases). This CDR3 contains 14 residues. Trimming removed 5 bases at V and 0 bases at J, with 10 bases between. Germline loops: CDR1 SGHTA, CDR2 FQGNSA.

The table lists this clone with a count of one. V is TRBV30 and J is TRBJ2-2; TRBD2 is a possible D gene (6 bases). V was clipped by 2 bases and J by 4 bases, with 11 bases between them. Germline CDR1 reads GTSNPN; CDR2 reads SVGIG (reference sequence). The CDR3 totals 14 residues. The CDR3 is CAWSSGLPTGELFF. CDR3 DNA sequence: TGTGCCTGGAGTTCGGGACTGCCCACCGGGGAGCTGTTTTTT.

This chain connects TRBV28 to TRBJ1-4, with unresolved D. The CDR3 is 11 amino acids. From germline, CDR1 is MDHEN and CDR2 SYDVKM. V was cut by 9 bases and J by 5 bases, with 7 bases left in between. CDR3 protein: CASLQNEKLFF. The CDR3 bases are TGTGCCAGTCTCCAGAATGAAAAACTGTTTTTT.

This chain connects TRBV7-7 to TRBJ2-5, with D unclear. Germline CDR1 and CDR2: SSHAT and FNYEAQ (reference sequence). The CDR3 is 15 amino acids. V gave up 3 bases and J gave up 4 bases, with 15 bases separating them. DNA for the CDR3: TGTGCCAGCAGCTTGACCAGACGGCCGTTAGAGACCCAGTACTTC. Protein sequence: CASSLTRRPLETQYF.

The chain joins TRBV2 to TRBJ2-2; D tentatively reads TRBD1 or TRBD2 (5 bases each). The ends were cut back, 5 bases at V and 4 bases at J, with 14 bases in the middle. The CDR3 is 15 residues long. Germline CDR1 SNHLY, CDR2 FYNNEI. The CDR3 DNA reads TGTGCCAGCAGTTTGCAGGGAGTTCGCACCGGGGAGCTGTTTTTT. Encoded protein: CASSLQGVRTGELFF.